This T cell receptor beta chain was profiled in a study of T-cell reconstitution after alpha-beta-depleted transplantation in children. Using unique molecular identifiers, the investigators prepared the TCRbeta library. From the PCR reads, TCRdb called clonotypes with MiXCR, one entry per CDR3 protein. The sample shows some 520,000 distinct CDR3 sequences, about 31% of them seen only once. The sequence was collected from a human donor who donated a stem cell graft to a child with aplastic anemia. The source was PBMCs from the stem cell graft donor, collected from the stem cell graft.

CDR3 coding DNA: TGTGCCAGCACGCTCGGCGGAGACGGGATAGGCAATGAGCAGTTCTTC. The encoded protein is CASTLGGDGIGNEQFF. The rearrangement links TRBV7-2 to TRBJ2-1, with a tentative D call TRBD2 (5 bases). V shed 7 bases and J shed 6 bases, with 22 bases lying between them. This CDR3 comprises 16 residues. Per germline, CDR1 SGHTA and CDR2 FQGNSA.